One sample yielded the 18 T cell receptor beta chains listed below, sequenced in a study of chemoradiotherapy in HPV16-positive cancers. The method was immunoSEQ multiplex PCR; TCRdb's version includes in-frame clones alone and lacks a portion of them. The repertoire includes over 650 clones, 90% to 95% of them detected once, and around 3.1% sits in the top ten. Specimen: tumor tissue, collected from a patient who underwent chemoradiotherapy. These receptors were taken from a human donor with HPV-associated anogenital cancer.

Turning to this clone: At one end the junction does not follow the germline gene, possibly because of a read error. V is TRBV5-1 and J is TRBJ2-1; D possibly corresponds to TRBD2 (6 bases). The CDR3 consists of 11 residues. The germline V gene encodes CDR1 SGHRS and CDR2 YFSETQ. The CDR3 DNA is TGCGCCAGCAGCCCGGGACTTTTCAAGGTCTTC. Translated: CASSPGLFKVF.

V and J are TRBV19 and TRBJ1-3; D unclear. The CDR3 has 16 amino acids. Between the trimmed V and J ends, which lost 3 bases and 0 bases, there was a span of 12 bases. Germline CDR1 is LNHDA and CDR2 is SQIVND (reference sequence). CDR3 protein: CASSIPGRGSGNTIYF. As DNA, the CDR3 is TGTGCCAGTAGTATTCCCGGGCGGGGCTCTGGAAACACCATATATTTT.

This chain joins TRBV19 and TRBJ2-3, with a tentative D call TRBD1 (6 bases). This CDR3 is 14 amino acids long. Trimming pared 8 bases from V and 4 bases from J, leaving 16 bases between. CDR1 and CDR2 (germline): LNHDA, SQIVND (reference sequence). This chain's CDR3 is CASSRTDESDTQYF. The CDR3 DNA follows: TGTGCCAGTTCCCGGACAGATGAATCAGATACGCAGTATTTT.

The chain joins TRBV10-3 to TRBJ2-7, with 9 bases fitting TRBD1. J gave up 5 bases and V 2 bases, and 4 bases lay outside the gene matches. CDR3 size: 14 residues. From germline, CDR1 is ENHRY and CDR2 SYGVKD. The CDR3: CAISEGTGGDEQYF. CDR3 in DNA: TGTGCCATCAGTGAGGGTACAGGGGGCGACGAGCAGTACTTC.

The V call is TRBV7-9, the J call TRBJ1-3; no reliable D call. Germline loops: CDR1 SEHNR, CDR2 FQNEAQ (reference sequence). Trimming took 5 bases from V and 4 from J, leaving 18 bases between them. CDR3 length equals 16 residues. The CDR3 nucleotides read TGTGCCAGCAGCCCACCGGACCGATCCGGAGGAAACACCATATATTTT. Its protein is CASSPPDRSGGNTIYF.

The CDR3 is CASSPGLSGELFF. Here the CDR3 DNA reads TGTGCCAGCAGCCCGGGACTTTCCGGGGAGCTGTTTTTT. The rearrangement joins TRBV5-8 to TRBJ2-2; D is possibly TRBD2 (6 bases). This CDR3 has 13 residues. Germline V gene lookup returns CDR1 SGHTS and CDR2 YDEGEE. The germline V and J ends were trimmed by 4 bases and 6 bases, with 10 bases remaining between them.

This chain links TRBV30 with TRBJ1-5, with D uncertain. This CDR3 comprises 13 residues. Per germline, CDR1 GTSNPN and CDR2 SVGIG (reference sequence). The V end lost 1 base, the J end lost 0 bases, and 4 bases lay between the germline ends. In nucleotides, the CDR3 is TGTGCCTGGAGTGAGGATAGCAATCAGCCCCAGCATTTT. Its protein product is CAWSEDSNQPQHF.

The chain combines TRBV7-7 with TRBJ2-5; maybe TRBD1 (5 bases). The V gene lost 1 base and the J gene lost 6 bases, with 9 bases spanning the gap. The CDR3 sequence is 13 residues long. Germline CDR1 is SSHAT and CDR2 is FNYEAQ (reference sequence). This CDR3 is CASSLGQGKTQYF. Here the CDR3 DNA reads TGTGCCAGCAGCTTAGGGCAGGGAAAGACCCAGTACTTC.

The J gene is TRBJ1-2, the V gene TRBV21-1; the table's D call of TRBD1 was not tested on the DNA. TRBV21-1 is a documented pseudogene. The CDR3 runs to 17 residues. The CDR3 loop reads CASQGMLPGAANYGYTF. In DNA, the CDR3 is TGTGCCAGCCAAGGCATGCTCCCAGGGGCTGCTAACTATGGCTACACCTTC.

The chain carries TRBV9 and TRBJ2-3; 9 nucleotides agree with TRBD1. V shed 0 bases and J 6 bases; nucleotides not matched to a gene: 2. The V gene's germline CDR1 is SGDLS and CDR2 YYNGEE. There are 14 residues in the CDR3. The CDR3 sequence: CASSVGTGVDTQYF. The CDR3 DNA reads as TGTGCCAGCAGCGTAGGGACAGGGGTGGATACGCAGTATTTT.

This clone is a singleton in its sample. The V and J genes are TRBV19 and TRBJ1-1; D gene unclear. Trimming pared 10 bases from V and 0 bases from J, leaving 18 bases between. The V gene's germline CDR1 is LNHDA and CDR2 SQIVND (reference sequence). The CDR3 covers 15 residues. The CDR3 loop is CAIRKEGMMNTEAFF. CDR3 DNA sequence: TGTGCCATCCGTAAGGAGGGAATGATGAACACTGAAGCTTTCTTT.

The chain couples TRBV11-3 to TRBJ2-5; weak D call: TRBD1 (7 bases). The CDR3 totals 13 residues. Per the germline V gene, CDR1 is SGHNT and CDR2 is YENEEA. Trimming removed 5 bases from V and 3 bases from J, with 10 bases in between. The CDR3 region is CASSAGTEETQYF. CDR3 nucleotides: TGTGCCAGCAGCGCGGGGACAGAAGAGACCCAGTACTTC.

The rearrangement uses TRBV6-1 and TRBJ2-7, with D perhaps TRBD1 or TRBD2 (5 bases each). Trimming cost V 7 bases and J 6 bases, with 19 bases left between them. The CDR3 is made up of 14 amino acids. Germline V gene sequence: CDR1 MNHNS, CDR2 SASEGT. Here the CDR3 reads CASTPSGASLEQYF. CDR3 nucleotide sequence: TGTGCCAGCACGCCGTCCGGGGCATCCCTCGAGCAGTACTTC.

This sequence joins TRBV6-1 and TRBJ1-2, with TRBD1 as a possible D gene (6 bases). The germline CDR1 and CDR2 sequences are MNHNS and SASEGT. V lost 5 bases, J lost 6 bases, and 16 bases lay in between. This CDR3 region has 14 residues. CDR3: CASSQPGQRHGYTF. CDR3 in DNA: TGTGCCAGCAGTCAACCGGGACAAAGGCATGGCTACACCTTC.

The rearrangement links TRBV20-1 to TRBJ2-1; D is uncertain. The CDR3 covers 10 residues. V was shortened by 3 bases and J by 8 bases, with 5 bases between the two germline ends. Germline assignment: CDR1 DFQATT and CDR2 SNEGSKA (reference sequence). The CDR3 bases are TGCAGTGCTAGCCAGCATGAGCAGTTCTTC. Translated: CSASQHEQFF.

The V call is TRBV10-3, the J call TRBJ1-1; no reliable D call. V was cut by 2 bases and J by 3 bases, with 13 bases left in between. CDR1 and CDR2 (germline): ENHRY, SYGVKD. The CDR3 is 15 residues long. DNA for the CDR3: TGTGCCATCAGTGAGCGGGCGCCCGGGGACACTGAAGCTTTCTTT. Amino acids: CAISERAPGDTEAFF.

This chain joins TRBV2 and TRBJ2-7, with D possibly matching TRBD1 (6 bases). This CDR3 is built from 12 residues. CDR1 and CDR2 from the germline V gene are SNHLY and FYNNEI. Trimming left V 4 bases short and J 12 bases short, with 16 bases between. CDR3 DNA sequence: TGTGCCAGCAGTGCCTCCGGGACAACGCGGTACTTC. It specifies CASSASGTTRYF. The full variable domain, its missing parts supplied by reference TRBV2 and TRBJ2-7, is EPEVTQTPSHQVTQMGQEVILRCVPISNHLYFYWYRQILGQKVEFLVSFYNNEISEKSEIFDDQFSVERPDGSNFTLKIRSTKLEDSAMYFCASSASGTTRYFGPGTRLTVT.

V is TRBV6-6 and J is TRBJ1-1; a weak D match, TRBD1 (6 bases). Per the germline V gene, CDR1 is MNHNY and CDR2 is SVGAGI (reference sequence). The V and J ends lost 2 bases and 5 bases respectively, with 12 bases between them. The CDR3 loop spans 14 amino acids. The CDR3, as DNA: TGTGCCAGCAGTTACGTGAGGGGGGAGACTGAAGCTTTCTTT. Protein sequence: CASSYVRGETEAFF.